This T cell receptor beta chain emerged from a study of shared clonotypes between healthy human individuals. Background on the study: Each donor contributed plates that comprised three CD4 naive, three CD4 memory, two CD8 naive and one CD8 memory. Whole-study findings and limits: A handful of donors held approximately 4.5% of naive CD4 clonotypes in common. In this cohort, only blood was sampled, and tissue repertoires likely differ.

Measured with immunoSEQ multiplex PCR; TCRdb has only the in-frame clones, and not every one. The table has millions of clones, just over 90% seen once. On this clone itself: Its specificity is not known.

The CDR3 consists of 18 residues. Germline V gene data show CDR1 as SGHTA and CDR2 as FQGTGA. V lost 5 bases and J lost 2; bases outside the gene matches: 10. The rearrangement uses TRBV7-3 and TRBJ2-7; TRBD2 aligns across 15 bases. The sequencing sample was made of naive CD4+ T cells from PBMCs. Subset in this sample: CD45RA+ positively selected. This TCR was recovered from a man between 18 and 35 years old in good health. Some clones in this sample may be carry-over from other donors' samples. In DNA, the CDR3 is TGTGCCAGCAGCCCTCGGACTAGCGGGAGGGAGACCACCTACGAGCAGTACTTC. It codes for CASSPRTSGRETTYEQYF.